This T cell receptor beta chain is from a study of blood T cell repertoires in COVID-19. About the research overall: Collection of acute and convalescent COVID-19 samples took place in the United States, Italy and Spain. PBMCs, B-cell-depleted T cells, or T cells were the source of the cDNA or gDNA that made up the material.

In its sample, this clone was seen a few times. In the authors' methods: How many nucleated cells were present was estimated from reference gene primer amplification. The protocol was immunoSEQ multiplex PCR, while the TCRdb copy is restricted to in-frame clones and leaves out a portion. That table is the source of V, J and clone size, and D and trimming were worked out from the DNA. The profile shows some 120,000 clones, more than 90% of them singletons. Trimming left V 6 bases short and J 7 bases short, with 9 bases between. CDR3 length: 11 amino acids. Germline CDR1 is DFQATT and CDR2 is SNEGSKA (reference sequence).

The specimen sequenced was peripheral blood. The rearrangement links TRBV20-1 to TRBJ1-4; no firm D call. The receptor's source is a man aged 45-65 years with active COVID-19. The CDR3 DNA reads as TGCAGTGCACCGAGGAGTGAAAAACTGTTTTTT. Translation gives CSAPRSEKLFF.